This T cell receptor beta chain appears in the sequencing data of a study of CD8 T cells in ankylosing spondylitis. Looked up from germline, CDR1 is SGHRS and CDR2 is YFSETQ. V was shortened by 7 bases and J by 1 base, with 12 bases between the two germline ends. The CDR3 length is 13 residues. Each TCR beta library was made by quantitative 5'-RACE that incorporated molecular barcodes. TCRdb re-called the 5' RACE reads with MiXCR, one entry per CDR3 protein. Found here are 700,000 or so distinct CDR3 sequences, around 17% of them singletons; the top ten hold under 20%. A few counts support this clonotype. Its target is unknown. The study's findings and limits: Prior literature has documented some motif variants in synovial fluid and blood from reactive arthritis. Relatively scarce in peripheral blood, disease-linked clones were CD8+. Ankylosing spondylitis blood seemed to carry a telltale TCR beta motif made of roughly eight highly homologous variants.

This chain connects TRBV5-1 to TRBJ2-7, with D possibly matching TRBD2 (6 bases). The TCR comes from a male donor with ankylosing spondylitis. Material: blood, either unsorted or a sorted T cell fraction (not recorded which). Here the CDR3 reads CASRREFSYEQYF. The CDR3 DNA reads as TGCGCCAGCCGACGGGAGTTTTCCTACGAGCAGTACTTC.